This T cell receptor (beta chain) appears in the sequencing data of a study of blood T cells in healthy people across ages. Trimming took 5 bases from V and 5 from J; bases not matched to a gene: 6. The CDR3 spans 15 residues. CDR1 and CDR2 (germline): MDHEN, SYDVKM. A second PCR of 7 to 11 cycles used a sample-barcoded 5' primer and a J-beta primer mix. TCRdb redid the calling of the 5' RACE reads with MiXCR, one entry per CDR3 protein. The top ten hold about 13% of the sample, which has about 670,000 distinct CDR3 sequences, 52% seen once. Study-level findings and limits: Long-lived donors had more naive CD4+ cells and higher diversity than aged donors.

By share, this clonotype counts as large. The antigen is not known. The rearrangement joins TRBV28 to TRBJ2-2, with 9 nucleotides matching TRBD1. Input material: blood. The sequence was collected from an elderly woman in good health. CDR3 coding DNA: TGTGCCAGCAGTCAGGGACAGGGAGTAACCGGGGAGCTGTTTTTT. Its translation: CASSQGQGVTGELFF.